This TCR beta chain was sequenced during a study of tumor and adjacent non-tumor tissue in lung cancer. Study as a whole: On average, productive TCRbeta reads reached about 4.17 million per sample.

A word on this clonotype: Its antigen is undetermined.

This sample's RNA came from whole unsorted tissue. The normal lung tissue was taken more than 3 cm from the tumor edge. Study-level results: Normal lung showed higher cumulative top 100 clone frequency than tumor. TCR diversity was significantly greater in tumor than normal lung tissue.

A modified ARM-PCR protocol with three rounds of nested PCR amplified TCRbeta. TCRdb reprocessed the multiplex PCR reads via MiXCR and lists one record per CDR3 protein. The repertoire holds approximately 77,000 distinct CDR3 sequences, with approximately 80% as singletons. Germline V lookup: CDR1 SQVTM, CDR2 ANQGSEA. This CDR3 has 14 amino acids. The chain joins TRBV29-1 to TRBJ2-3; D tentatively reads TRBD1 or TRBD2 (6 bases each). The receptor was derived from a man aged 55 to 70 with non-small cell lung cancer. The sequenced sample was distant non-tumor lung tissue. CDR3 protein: CIAGGGQSSDTQYF. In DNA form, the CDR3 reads TGCATCGCCGGAGGGGGTCAGTCGTCGGATACGCAGTATTTT.